The present T cell receptor (beta chain) was sequenced within a study of T cell repertoires in cytomegalovirus infection. Study context: Based on public TCR beta signatures, there were indications of CMV infection and of a matching HLA type.

Via MiXCR, TCRdb re-called the reads, giving one row per CDR3 protein. The sample records 510,000 or so distinct CDR3 sequences, 26% being singletons. As concerns this clonotype: Antigen unknown.

Whole-study findings and limits: HLA-C-restricted CMV clonotypes gave the most frequent clonotype in two of eight donors. CMV carriers with the relevant HLA were identified by cumulative public TCR beta family frequency.

CDR1 and CDR2 from the germline V gene are MGHDK and SYGVNS. Trimming took 5 bases from V and 15 from J, leaving 20 bases between them. The length of the CDR3 is 13 residues. The clonotype was recovered from a human donor in good health (CMV status not recorded). Some clones in this sample may be carry-over from other donors' samples. The chain carries TRBV25-1 and TRBJ2-1, with no clear D. The sequencing input was PBMCs. CDR3 sequence (DNA): TGTGCCAGCAGTCGGAGTCCACTACCCTTTCCGTTCTTC. It specifies CASSRSPLPFPFF.